The 26 T cell receptor beta chains reported below all come from one sample, sequenced in a study of regulatory T cells in long-lasting Graves disease. This sample's time point: newly diagnosed GD, antithyroid drugs for less than 3 months. Construction of the TCR library relied on RNA isolated from PBMCs. Construction of the TCR beta libraries employed iRepertoire HTBI primers in conjunction with Arm-PCR of CDR3 regions. TCRdb reprocessed the multiplex PCR reads with MiXCR, giving one entry per CDR3 protein. The profile shows some 330,000 distinct CDR3 sequences, roughly 10% of them singletons. These data were likewise used in another study, on T cells in Graves' hyperthyroidism and ophthalmopathy.

The material sequenced was peripheral blood mononuclear cells (PBMCs), taken at new diagnosis, from a patient treated with antithyroid drugs. These TCRs come from a woman aged 18 to 35 with Graves disease.

The chain joins TRBV19 to TRBJ1-6; unclear D gene. This CDR3 has 15 amino acids. Looked up from germline, CDR1 is LNHDA and CDR2 is SQIVND (reference sequence). Trimming left V 5 bases short and J 5 bases short, with 13 bases between. The CDR3 here is CASSSRLWNNSPLHF. The CDR3 nucleotides are TGTGCCAGTAGTTCCCGACTGTGGAATAATTCACCCCTCCACTTT.

This clonotype has only a few counts. V gene TRBV6-2 or TRBV6-3 combines with J gene TRBJ2-7; TRBD2 agrees at 10 bases. The length of the CDR3 is 15 residues. Per the germline V gene, CDR1 is MNHEY and CDR2 is SVGEGT. V lost 4 bases and J lost 2; bases outside the gene matches: 5. The DNA of the CDR3 is TGTGCCAGCAGTTTTAGCGGGGGGCCCCCCTACGAGCAGTACGTC. Translated: CASSFSGGPPYEQYV.

As concerns this clonotype: Just one base apart from a much larger clone, this may be a read error. The CDR3 nucleotides are TGTGCCAGCGGCTATCCGGGACCCCGAATGGGTGGCTACACCTTC. Translation: CASGYPGPRMGGYTF. The rearrangement joins TRBV12-3 or TRBV12-4 to TRBJ2-4; D is possibly TRBD1 (5 bases). The DNA end is more similar to TRBJ1-2, so the J call may be wrong. CDR3 length: 15 amino acids.

This clonotype was seen many times. In nucleotides, the CDR3 is TGTGCCAGCAGTTACAGACTAGCGGGACTTAATGAGCAGTTCTTC. As protein: CASSYRLAGLNEQFF. The chain has TRBV6-2 or TRBV6-3 and TRBJ2-1, with 11 bases matching TRBD2. Germline values: CDR1 MNHEY, CDR2 SVGEGT. CDR3 length: 15 amino acids. V was pared by 2 bases and J by 7 bases, with 4 bases of the junction left unmatched.

This clonotype was seen a few times. This rearrangement joins TRBV6-2 or TRBV6-3 to TRBJ2-7; perhaps TRBD1 as D (6 bases). The CDR3 contains 14 residues. Between the trimmed V and J ends, which lost 5 bases and 2 bases, there was a span of 13 bases. The germline CDR1 and CDR2 sequences are MNHEY and SVGEGT. The CDR3 is CASSELGAPYEQYF. DNA of the CDR3: TGTGCCAGCAGTGAATTGGGGGCCCCCTACGAGCAGTACTTC.

Concerning this clonotype: A much larger clone lies one base from this, so it may be a read error. The chain carries TRBV12-3 or TRBV12-4 and TRBJ2-5; no reliable D call. The CDR3 runs to 13 residues. CDR3 sequence reads: CASSLSLLKTQCF. In DNA form, the CDR3 reads TGTGCCAGCAGTCTTTCCCTTCTAAAGACCCAGTGCTTC.

This chain joins TRBV19 and TRBJ2-1; TRBD1 matches 7 bases. The CDR3 contains 15 residues. Trimming cost V 0 bases and J 10 bases; bases outside gene matches: 9. The germline V gene encodes CDR1 LNHDA and CDR2 SQIVND (reference sequence). DNA of the CDR3: TGTGCCAGTAGTATAGATAGGGACAGACACTACGAGCAGTTCTTC. Translation: CASSIDRDRHYEQFF.

This clonotype has a count of ten or more. The rearrangement joins TRBV7-2 to TRBJ1-2, with 7 bases fitting TRBD1. The V segment lost 5 bases and the J segment 7 bases; nucleotides outside the gene matches: 10. Germline CDR1 reads SGHTA; CDR2 reads FQGNSA. The CDR3 runs 14 residues. The CDR3 spells CASSRDRVQSGYTF. The DNA for the CDR3 is TGTGCCAGCAGCCGCGACAGGGTACAGAGTGGCTACACCTTC.

This clonotype came up many times. This chain uses TRBV5-1 with TRBJ1-2; maybe TRBD1 (6 bases). The CDR3 has 14 amino acids. V lost 5 bases and J lost 2, with 13 bases in between. Per the germline V gene, CDR1 is SGHRS and CDR2 is YFSETQ. Here the CDR3 reads CASSPDSRNYGYTF. The CDR3 DNA is TGCGCCAGCAGTCCGGACAGTCGGAACTATGGCTACACCTTC. The full variable domain, completed using reference TRBV5-1 and TRBJ1-2, is KAGVTQTPRYLIKTRGQQVTLSCSPISGHRSVSWYQQTPGQGLQFLFEYFSETQRNKGNFPGRFSGRQFSNSRSEMNVSTLELGDSALYLCASSPDSRNYGYTFGSGTRLTVV.

This clonotype was found many times. The genes are TRBV7-3 and TRBJ2-1; 7 bases match TRBD2. CDR3 size: 13 residues. V lost 3 bases to trimming and J lost 10 bases; unmatched junction nucleotides: 6. The germline V gene encodes CDR1 SGHTA and CDR2 FQGTGA. CDR3 sequence: CASSLGGNREQFF. The DNA of the CDR3 is TGTGCCAGCAGCTTGGGGGGGAACAGAGAGCAGTTCTTC.

In the case of this clonotype: Compared with germline, one end of the junction differs, possibly owing to a read error. J is TRBJ1-5 and V is TRBV7-2; TRBD1 agrees at 10 bases. This CDR3 is 15 amino acids long. The germline gives CDR1 SGHTA, CDR2 FQGNSA. The CDR3 sequence: CASSSGTGAYQPRHF. DNA for the CDR3: TGTGCCAGCAGCTCAGGGACAGGGGCGTATCAGCCCCGGCATTTT.

Notes on this clonotype: Given a much more abundant clone one base away, this may be a read error. The gene calls are TRBV7-2 and TRBJ1-4; D perhaps matches TRBD1 (5 bases). Trimming shortened V by 5 bases and J by 8 bases, and 12 bases separated the two germline ends. CDR1 SGHTA and CDR2 FQGNSA come from the germline V gene. This CDR3 has 13 residues. The CDR3 loop reads CASSRDPGEKLFF. CDR3 DNA sequence: TGTGCCAGCAGCCGGGACCCTGGAGAAAAACTGTTTTTT.

This clonotype was seen a few times. Only one base separates this from a far larger clonotype, so it likely reflects a read error. The chain combines TRBV9 with TRBJ2-7; D possibly corresponds to TRBD1 (5 bases). The CDR3 is made up of 15 amino acids. CDR1 is SGDLS, CDR2 YYNGEE, per germline. The CDR3 region is CASSVDVGREETQHF. The CDR3 bases are TGTGCCAGCAGCGTAGATGTGGGGCGTGAAGAGACCCAGCACTTC.

Many counts were recorded for this clonotype. The chain joins TRBV28 to TRBJ2-5; D might be TRBD1 or TRBD2, each matching 6 bases. The CDR3 is 12 residues long. Germline V gene data show CDR1 as MDHEN and CDR2 as SYDVKM. Trimming left V 6 bases short and J 7 bases short, with 12 bases between. CDR3 in amino acids: CASRRRGLTQYF. The CDR3 region has the DNA TGTGCCAGCAGGAGGAGGGGGTTGACCCAGTACTTC.

This clonotype has only a few counts. The J gene is TRBJ2-1, the V gene TRBV19; D is ambiguous. Trimming took off 7 bases at V and 0 bases at J, with 10 bases between the two ends. The CDR3 contains 14 residues. CDR1 and CDR2 (germline): LNHDA, SQIVND (reference sequence). CDR3 amino acids: CASMRLGSYNEQFF. The DNA for the CDR3 is TGTGCCAGTATGAGGCTAGGCTCCTACAATGAGCAGTTCTTC.

Ten or more counts support this clonotype. This rearrangement joins TRBV20-1 to TRBJ1-2; D not resolved. V was cut by 0 bases and J by 6 bases, with 17 bases left in between. Germline CDR1 and CDR2: DFQATT and SNEGSKA (reference sequence). The CDR3 sequence is 15 residues long. CDR3 loop: CSARDQSGRLDGYTF. CDR3 DNA sequence: TGCAGTGCTAGAGATCAGTCAGGAAGACTCGATGGCTACACCTTC.

This clonotype was detected many times. CDR3 sequence (DNA): TGTGCCAGCAGCCGTCAACAGGGGGCTAAAGATGAGCAGTTCTTC. Its translation is CASSRQQGAKDEQFF. This chain connects TRBV7-8 to TRBJ2-1; TRBD1 aligns across 9 bases. This CDR3 region has 15 residues. With V trimmed by 5 bases and J by 8 bases, 10 bases remained unmatched. CDR1 is SGHVS, CDR2 FQNEAQ, per germline.

The sample holds many counts of this clonotype. This chain connects TRBV11-2 to TRBJ2-2; the D is unclear. Looked up from germline, CDR1 is SGHAT and CDR2 is FQNNGV. The CDR3 sequence is 13 residues long. The germline V and J ends were trimmed by 6 bases and 4 bases, with 9 bases remaining between them. The CDR3 nucleotides are TGTGCCAGCAGAGTCTCTGGCACCGGGGAGCTGTTTTTT. Protein product: CASRVSGTGELFF. Full variable domain (outside the CDR3, taken from reference TRBV11-2 and TRBJ2-2): EAGVAQSPRYKIIEKRQSVAFWCNPISGHATLYWYQQILGQGPKLLIQFQNNGVVDDSQLPKDRFSAERLKGVDSTLKIQPAKLEDSAVYLCASRVSGTGELFFGEGSRLTVL.

V is TRBV5-1 and J is TRBJ2-1; D perhaps matches TRBD2 (5 bases). Between the trimmed V and J ends, which lost 4 bases and 6 bases, there was a span of 17 bases. This CDR3 contains 15 residues. The germline CDR1 and CDR2 sequences are SGHRS and YFSETQ. CDR3 DNA: TGCGCCAGCAGCGCCGTCCGGACGAGGGTCAATGAGCAGTTCTTC. It encodes CASSAVRTRVNEQFF.

Concerning this clonotype itself: This could be a read error, since a much larger clone is one nucleotide away. J is TRBJ2-7 and V is TRBV3-1, with D perhaps given as TRBD1 or TRBD2 (5 bases each). CDR3 length: 14 amino acids. V shed 1 base and J shed 2 bases, with 9 bases lying between them. Germline values: CDR1 LGHDT, CDR2 YNNKEL (reference sequence). CDR3 residues: CASSQGLGAYEQYF. DNA of the CDR3: TGTGCCAGCAGCCAAGGTTTGGGGGCCTACGAGCAGTACTTC.

The CDR3 region is CATSRLWTSGKETQYF. The CDR3 DNA reads TGTGCCACCAGCAGACTATGGACTAGCGGGAAAGAGACCCAGTACTTC. This sequence joins TRBV15 and TRBJ2-5; 12 bases match TRBD2. Germline-derived CDR1 and CDR2 are LNHNV and YYDKDF (reference sequence). V lost 2 bases and J lost 3; bases outside the gene matches: 4. The CDR3 has 16 amino acids.

J is TRBJ2-1 and V is TRBV5-1, with 8 nucleotides matching TRBD2. The CDR3 covers 16 residues. V shed 0 bases, J shed 4 bases, and the junction held 6 bases outside the gene matches. Germline V gene sequence: CDR1 SGHRS, CDR2 YFSETQ. DNA for the CDR3: TGCGCCAGCAGCTTGGTCGGGACTAGAGGATACAATGAGCAGTTCTTC. Translating gives CASSLVGTRGYNEQFF.

The rearrangement uses TRBV5-1 and TRBJ1-2; D unclear. The CDR3 loop spans 11 amino acids. Trimming removed 2 bases at V and 7 bases at J, with 6 bases between. Germline CDR1 reads SGHRS; CDR2 reads YFSETQ. This CDR3 reads CASSLGGGYTF. Written as DNA, the CDR3 is TGCGCCAGCAGCTTAGGTGGTGGCTACACCTTC.

The V and J genes are TRBV19 and TRBJ1-6; no clear D. Germline V gene data show CDR1 as LNHDA and CDR2 as SQIVND (reference sequence). Trimming pared 5 bases from V and 4 bases from J, leaving 18 bases between. This CDR3 is 17 amino acids long. For the CDR3, the DNA is TGTGCCAGTAGTCCAAGGGCCCTTGTCGGTTATAATTCACCCCTCCACTTT. Amino acid sequence: CASSPRALVGYNSPLHF.

This clonotype was found many times. The J gene is TRBJ2-3, the V gene TRBV20-1; 10 bases line up with TRBD2. The CDR3 contains 15 residues. CDR1 and CDR2 from the germline V gene are DFQATT and SNEGSKA (reference sequence). V shed 5 bases and J 5 bases; nucleotides not matched to a gene: 10. The CDR3 protein is CSAPSGGAAEDTQYF. The CDR3 DNA follows: TGCAGTGCTCCAAGCGGGGGGGCCGCGGAAGATACGCAGTATTTT.

This clonotype has ten or more counts. J is TRBJ1-2 and V is TRBV12-3 or TRBV12-4; TRBD1 is a possible D gene (5 bases). Trimming took 6 bases from V and 0 from J, leaving 17 bases between them. This CDR3 comprises 16 residues. The CDR3 DNA sequence: TGTGCCAGCAGCCCGAGCGGGGGGGTAGCTAACTATGGCTACACCTTC. Translating it yields CASSPSGGVANYGYTF.